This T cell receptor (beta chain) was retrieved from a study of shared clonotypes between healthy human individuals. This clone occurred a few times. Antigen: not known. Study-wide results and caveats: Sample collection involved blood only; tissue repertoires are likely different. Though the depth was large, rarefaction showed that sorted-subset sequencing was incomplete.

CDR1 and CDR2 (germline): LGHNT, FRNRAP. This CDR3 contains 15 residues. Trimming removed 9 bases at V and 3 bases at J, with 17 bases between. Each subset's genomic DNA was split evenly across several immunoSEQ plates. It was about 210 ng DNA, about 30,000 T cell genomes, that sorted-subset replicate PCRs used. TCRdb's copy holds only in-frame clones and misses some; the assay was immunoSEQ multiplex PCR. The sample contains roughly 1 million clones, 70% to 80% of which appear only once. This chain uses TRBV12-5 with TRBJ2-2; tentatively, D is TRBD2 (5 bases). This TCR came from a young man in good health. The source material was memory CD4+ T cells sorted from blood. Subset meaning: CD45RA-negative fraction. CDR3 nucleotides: TGTGCTAGCAGTATAACTAGGGCTTACACCGGGGAGCTGTTTTTT. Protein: CASSITRAYTGELFF.